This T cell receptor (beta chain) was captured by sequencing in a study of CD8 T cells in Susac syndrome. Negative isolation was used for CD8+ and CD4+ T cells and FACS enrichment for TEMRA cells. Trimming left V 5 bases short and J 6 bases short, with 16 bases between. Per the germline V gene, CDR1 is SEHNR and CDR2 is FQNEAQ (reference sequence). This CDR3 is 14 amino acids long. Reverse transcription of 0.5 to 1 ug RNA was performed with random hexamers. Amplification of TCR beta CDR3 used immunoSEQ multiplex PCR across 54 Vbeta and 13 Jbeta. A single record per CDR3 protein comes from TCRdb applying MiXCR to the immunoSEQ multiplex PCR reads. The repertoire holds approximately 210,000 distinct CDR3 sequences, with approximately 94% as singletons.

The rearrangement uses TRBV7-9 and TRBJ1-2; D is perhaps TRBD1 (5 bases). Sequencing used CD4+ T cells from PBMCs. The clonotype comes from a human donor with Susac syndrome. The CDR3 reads CASSRLSRDDGYTF. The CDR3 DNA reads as TGTGCCAGCAGCCGCCTTTCCCGGGACGATGGCTACACCTTC. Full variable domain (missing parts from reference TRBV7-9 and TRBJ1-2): DTGVSQNPRHKITKRGQNVTFRCDPISEHNRLYWYRQTLGQGPEFLTYFQNEAQLEKSRLLSDRFSAERPKGSFSTLEIQRTEQGDSAMYLCASSRLSRDDGYTFGSGTRLTVV.